Listed here are 21 T cell receptor beta chains from one sample, sequenced in a study of neurological immune-mediated disorders. Documented time point: longitudinal time-point 3. TCRdb fed the 5' RACE reads into MiXCR, producing one record per CDR3 protein. The sample contains fewer than 85,000 distinct CDR3 sequences, about 4% of which appear only once. Sequences were obtained from PBMCs. All receptors derive from a woman aged 55-70 years with multiple sclerosis.

The sample holds many counts of this clonotype. The chain couples TRBV21-1 to TRBJ1-5; the table names TRBD1, a call not compared with the DNA. TRBV21-1 is flagged as a pseudogene. The CDR3 spans 21 residues. The CDR3 DNA sequence: TGTGCCAGCAGCAAACGCCCGGGGAGACCCAAGTGGGAATTCAGCAATCAGCCCCAGCATTTT. Translated: CASSKRPGRPKWEFSNQPQHF.

There are many counts of this clonotype. The gene calls are TRBV7-9 and TRBJ1-2; 9 positions match TRBD1. This CDR3 has 15 residues. After removal of 4 bases from V and 7 bases from J, the junction contained 10 bases not matched to a gene. Germline V gene sequence: CDR1 SEHNR, CDR2 FQNEAQ (reference sequence). This CDR3 reads CASSSRRQGVGGYTF. The DNA of the CDR3 is TGTGCCAGCAGCTCCCGGAGACAGGGGGTAGGTGGCTACACCTTC.

This clonotype was recorded many times. This chain links TRBV5-1 with TRBJ2-3; D is unresolved. This CDR3 has 13 residues. Germline V gives CDR1 SGHRS, CDR2 YFSETQ. Trimming removed 1 base from V and 1 base from J, with 4 bases in between. The CDR3 here is CASSLSGTDTQYF. DNA for the CDR3: TGCGCCAGCAGCTTGTCTGGCACAGATACGCAGTATTTT.

This clonotype was picked up one time. The gene calls are TRBV7-9 and TRBJ1-2; no clear D. V gave up 1 base and J gave up 10 bases, with 13 bases separating them. Per germline, CDR1 SEHNR and CDR2 FQNEAQ (reference sequence). This CDR3 spans 13 amino acids. As DNA, the CDR3 is TGTGCCAGCAGCTTAGACTATGACGGAGACTACACCTTC. Translation gives CASSLDYDGDYTF.

This clonotype was recorded at least ten times. The chain joins TRBV6-2 or TRBV6-3 to TRBJ2-1, with 7 positions matching TRBD2. The CDR3 loop spans 13 amino acids. Germline CDR1 reads MNHEY; CDR2 reads SVGEGT. Unmatched junction bases numbered 8, after V lost 0 bases and J lost 15 bases. This CDR3 reads CASSYSVGGSGFF. The CDR3 DNA follows: TGTGCCAGCAGTTACTCGGTGGGGGGGAGTGGGTTCTTC.

This clonotype was seen repeatedly, ten times or more. This chain links TRBV6-6 with TRBJ1-1; D is perhaps TRBD1 (5 bases). This CDR3 comprises 15 residues. Trimming took off 0 bases at V and 0 bases at J, with 8 bases between the two ends. Looked up from germline, CDR1 is MNHNY and CDR2 is SVGAGI (reference sequence). In DNA form, the CDR3 reads TGTGCCAGCAGTTACTCGAGGGGCCTGAACACTGAAGCTTTCTTT. It yields the protein CASSYSRGLNTEAFF.

In this sample, this clonotype turned up many times. V is TRBV5-5 and J is TRBJ1-6; TRBD1 matches 7 bases. This CDR3 contains 14 residues. V was pared by 4 bases and J by 3 bases, with 1 base of the junction left unmatched. From germline, CDR1 is SGHKS and CDR2 YYEKEE (reference sequence). CDR3 coding DNA: TGTGCCAGCAGCCGACAGGGCTATAATTCACCCCTCCACTTT. Residues: CASSRQGYNSPLHF.

This clonotype was detected many times. The V and J genes are TRBV5-6 and TRBJ2-1; TRBD2 aligns across 10 bases. Germline assignment: CDR1 SGHDT and CDR2 YYEEEE. V was pared by 4 bases and J by 8 bases, with 6 bases of the junction left unmatched. The CDR3 contains 14 residues. The CDR3 here is CASSPGLAIDEQFF. The CDR3 nucleotides read TGTGCCAGCAGCCCGGGACTAGCGATCGATGAGCAGTTCTTC.

This clonotype has ten or more counts. The rearrangement joins TRBV7-8 to TRBJ1-2, with TRBD1 identical over 7 bases. Per germline, CDR1 SGHVS and CDR2 FQNEAQ. This CDR3 spans 15 amino acids. The ends lost 7 bases at V and 8 bases at J; junction bases unmatched: 16. As DNA, the CDR3 is TGTGCCAGCATGAGAGCGGGACAGCCACTGGGAGGCTACACCTTC. It yields the protein CASMRAGQPLGGYTF.

This clonotype was seen ten or more times. The chain links TRBV21-1 to TRBJ2-7; the table's D gene call, TRBD1, was not cross checked with the DNA. TRBV21-1 is a documented pseudogene. CDR3 size: 13 residues. CDR3 DNA sequence: TGTGCCAGCAGCAAGACGGGGGCCTACGAGCAGTACTTC. Translated: CASSKTGAYEQYF.

This clonotype was found many times. This chain uses TRBV20-1 with TRBJ2-7, with 9 bases aligning to TRBD1. J lost 2 bases, V lost 4 bases, and 6 bases had no gene match. This CDR3 has 14 residues. The germline CDR1 and CDR2 sequences are DFQATT and SNEGSKA (reference sequence). The CDR3 DNA reads TGCAGTGCTACGAGGACAGGGGCGGCCTACGAGCAGTACTTC. As protein: CSATRTGAAYEQYF.

This clonotype occurred many times. CDR3 amino acids: CASSLSGATMSTGELFF. In nucleotides, the CDR3 is TGTGCCAGCAGTTTGTCGGGGGCAACGATGAGCACCGGGGAGCTGTTTTTT. The chain recombines TRBV6-1 with TRBJ2-2; D possibly uses TRBD1 or TRBD2 (6 bases each). Between the trimmed V and J ends, which lost 5 bases and 4 bases, there was a span of 20 bases. The CDR3 length is 17 residues. Per germline, CDR1 MNHNS and CDR2 SASEGT.

This clonotype was observed at least ten times. The CDR3 reads CSASAGNGNTIYF. The CDR3 DNA follows: TGCAGTGCTAGTGCAGGGAATGGAAACACCATATATTTT. The chain joins TRBV20-1 to TRBJ1-3; D possibly corresponds to TRBD1 (5 bases). Trimming took 3 bases from V and 3 from J, leaving 9 bases between them. Looked up from germline, CDR1 is DFQATT and CDR2 is SNEGSKA (reference sequence). This CDR3 has 13 residues.

This clonotype was recorded many times. The V call is TRBV15, the J call TRBJ1-5, with D uncertain. Germline loops: CDR1 LNHNV, CDR2 YYDKDF (reference sequence). The CDR3 spans 13 residues. Trimming shortened V by 5 bases and J by 5 bases, and 10 bases separated the two germline ends. This CDR3 is CATSDGTDQPQHF. As DNA, the CDR3 is TGTGCCACCAGCGACGGAACCGATCAGCCCCAGCATTTT.

This clonotype occurred many times. The V and J genes are TRBV4-2 and TRBJ2-7, with no clear D. Trimming took 1 base from V and 1 from J, leaving 8 bases between them. The CDR3 is made up of 14 amino acids. From germline, CDR1 is LGHNA and CDR2 YNFKEQ. CDR3 region: CASSQAEESYEQYF. The DNA of the CDR3 is TGTGCCAGCAGCCAAGCGGAAGAGTCCTACGAGCAGTACTTC.

This clonotype was observed at least ten times. This CDR3 is CASSLGHSTHEQYF. CDR3 nucleotides: TGTGCCAGCAGCTTAGGACACTCAACCCACGAGCAGTACTTC. The chain uses TRBV7-9 and TRBJ2-7; the D is unclear. CDR1 SEHNR and CDR2 FQNEAQ come from the germline V gene (reference sequence). V lost 1 base and J lost 5, with 12 bases in between. This CDR3 contains 14 residues.

This clonotype appeared many times. V is TRBV12-3 or TRBV12-4 and J is TRBJ2-5; D not certain. This CDR3 has 12 amino acids. V shed 3 bases and J shed 5 bases, with 7 bases lying between them. The CDR3 protein is CASSFEDETQYF. The DNA for the CDR3 is TGTGCCAGCAGTTTTGAGGATGAGACCCAGTACTTC.

This clonotype was observed at least ten times. The chain is built from TRBV12-3 or TRBV12-4 and TRBJ1-5; D remains unclear. CDR3 length equals 15 residues. The V gene lost 1 base and the J gene lost 7 bases, with 14 bases spanning the gap. The CDR3 nucleotides are TGTGCCAGCAGTTTAGAAGTTCCCCTCGGGCAGCCCCAGCATTTT. Its translation: CASSLEVPLGQPQHF.

This clonotype came up many times. The chain carries TRBV20-1 and TRBJ2-1; D perhaps matches TRBD2 (7 bases). Germline V gives CDR1 DFQATT, CDR2 SNEGSKA (reference sequence). The germline V and J ends were trimmed by 6 bases and 6 bases, with 21 bases remaining between them. The CDR3 has 15 residues. CDR3 nucleotide sequence: TGCAGTGCCGCCGCGGGGGCACCCCGCGGCAATGAGCAGTTCTTC. Protein product: CSAAAGAPRGNEQFF.

This clonotype has at least ten counts. CDR3 coding DNA: TGTGCCAGCAGCCCCCAACCTGGCAGCAGTGACGAGCAGTACTTC. This encodes CASSPQPGSSDEQYF. The genes are TRBV3-1 and TRBJ2-7; D call uncertain. The germline CDR1 and CDR2 sequences are LGHDT and YNNKEL (reference sequence). Trimming took 4 bases from V and 5 from J, leaving 18 bases between them. The CDR3 covers 15 residues.

This clonotype was observed many times. The genes are TRBV20-1 and TRBJ2-1; D call uncertain. Germline V CDR1 and CDR2: DFQATT, SNEGSKA (reference sequence). There are 12 residues in the CDR3. V lost 6 bases and J 6 bases, leaving 12 bases between the germline ends. CDR3: CSALGRANEQFF. CDR3 nucleotide sequence: TGCAGTGCCCTGGGAAGGGCCAATGAGCAGTTCTTC.